This TCR beta chain was retrieved from a study of cytomegalovirus exposure and HLA in healthy donors. Whole-study results and caveats: Reportedly, diagnosis of cytomegalovirus status by the classifier showed high specificity and sensitivity. Within the data, a cluster of highly shared sequence variants was likely a sequencing artifact. CMV serostatus was the only recorded immune exposure for donors. Follow-up analysis seemed to connect common viral pathogens with several of the most significant clusters identified.

It was with 60 Vbeta and 13 Jbeta primers that the PCR ran. TCRdb keeps only in-frame clones here, not all; method: immunoSEQ multiplex PCR. The sample has approximately 190,000 clones; more than 9.5% are singletons. Worth noting for this clone: The antigen remains unidentified.

The CDR3 is made up of 12 amino acids. J gave up 5 bases and V 5 bases, and 2 bases lay outside the gene matches. CDR1 is SGHNT, CDR2 YYREEE, per germline (reference sequence). The V and J genes are TRBV5-4 and TRBJ2-5, with TRBD2 matching over 8 bases. The TCR was taken from a man aged 50 or older in good health and CMV-seropositive. The sample taken for sequencing was PBMCs. The CDR3 DNA sequence: TGTGCCAGCAGGCGGGGGGATGAGACCCAGTACTTC. This gives the protein CASRRGDETQYF.